This T cell receptor (beta chain) was identified during a study of T cells after yellow fever vaccination. This clonotype was seen repeatedly, ten times or more. Its antigen is unidentified. TCRdb called the 5' RACE reads again in MiXCR, with one record for every CDR3 protein. The data show some 250,000 distinct CDR3 sequences, with about 7% seen just once and approximately 0.85% held by the top ten. Points from the study as a whole: A small proportion of clonotypes was detected in both the CD4 and CD8 compartments. Most primary-vaccination clones reappeared after the booster (more than 95% CD4, about 90% CD8).

This clonotype originated in a man aged 25-40 years who received the YFV17D yellow fever vaccine. Sequenced material: CD4+ T cells sorted from PBMCs, taken 15 days after the yellow fever booster vaccination.

Written as DNA, the CDR3 is TGCAGTGCTAGAACTAGCGGGATGAAGACCCAGTACTTC. Amino acid sequence: CSARTSGMKTQYF. The genes are TRBV20-1 and TRBJ2-5, with TRBD2 matching 10 bases. The germline gives CDR1 DFQATT, CDR2 SNEGSKA (reference sequence). V lost 2 bases and J lost 6; bases outside the gene matches: 3. The CDR3 loop spans 13 amino acids.